The T cell receptor beta chain under discussion was sequenced for a study of cytomegalovirus exposure and HLA in healthy donors. Data came from immunoSEQ multiplex PCR; TCRdb stores just in-frame clones and leaves some out. The sample lists roughly 350,000 clones, 80% to 90% occurring once. In regard to this clone: Its antigen is unidentified.

Study-level results: Reportedly, diagnosis of cytomegalovirus status by the classifier showed high specificity and sensitivity. Clusters of TCRs from the first cohort tended to co-occur in the 120 or so validation repertoires (as a later analysis found). The study designated roughly 150 TCR beta chains cytomegalovirus-associated.

This clonotype was obtained from a woman between 18 and 29 years old in good health and CMV-seronegative. The sequenced material came from PBMCs.

CDR3 protein: CASRDRVGETQYF. Here the CDR3 DNA reads TGCGCCAGCCGCGACAGGGTTGGAGAGACCCAGTACTTC. The chain is built from TRBV5-1 and TRBJ2-5, with 7 bases fitting TRBD1. The trim removed 7 bases at V and 4 bases at J, leaving 7 bases unmatched. Germline loops: CDR1 SGHRS, CDR2 YFSETQ. The CDR3 runs to 13 residues.